This entry concerns a single TCR beta chain. Method: immunoSEQ multiplex PCR; TCRdb's copy keeps in-frame clones and lacks some. This sample yields about 80,000 clones, of which around 97% are seen a single time; approximately 0.2% belongs to the top ten. The source of the sample is a study of technical replicates of blood from a few donors. The CDR3 covers 20 residues. J was trimmed by 5 bases and V by 0 bases; bases with no gene match: 19. Germline assignment: CDR1 SGHAT and CDR2 FQNNGV. The chain employs TRBV11-2 and TRBJ2-7, with TRBD2 identical over 10 bases. The receptor was isolated from a human donor in good health. Sequences were obtained from T cells isolated from PBMCs. Written as DNA, the CDR3 is TGTGCCAGCAGCTTAGAAGGGCTCATTCCCGCTAGCGGGAGTATCCACGAGCAGTACTTC. As protein: CASSLEGLIPASGSIHEQYF.